This T cell receptor (beta chain) is from a study of shared clonotypes between healthy human individuals. Profiling relied on immunoSEQ multiplex PCR, and the TCRdb table lists in-frame clones only, not all of them. The sample holds around 650,000 clones, approximately 96% seen once. Naive CD8 populations comprised CD45RO-negative cells positively selected for CCR7, excluding terminally differentiated effector memory CD45RA+ cells. The sequence was collected from a young woman in good health. The source material was naive CD8+ T cells sorted from blood.

The CDR3 loop reads CASSYLEAGELFF. CDR3 coding DNA: TGTGCCAGCAGTTATTTAGAGGCCGGGGAGCTGTTTTTT. The chain carries TRBV6-5 and TRBJ2-2; D is undetermined. This CDR3 is built from 13 residues. Germline CDR1 MNHEY, CDR2 SVGAGI. Trimming left V 3 bases short and J 6 bases short, with 8 bases between.